Listed below are T cell receptor beta chains from one sample, sequenced in a study of cytotoxic CD8 clonotypes in ibrutinib-treated CLL. Measured with immunoSEQ multiplex PCR; TCRdb has only the in-frame clones, and not every one. This sample has some 140,000 clones; about 80% occur once, and the top ten carry about 13%. Sample: PBMCs, taken after 12 months of ibrutinib treatment. Receptors were obtained from a human donor with chronic lymphocytic leukemia. CDR3s include the opening cysteine and the closing phenylalanine or tryptophan. A D gene is named only where the DNA matches it firmly. The size of a clone is reported for some rows only, either as once, few or many, or as a class for expanded clones.

size	J	V	length	D	DNA	CDR3
.	TRBJ2-7	TRBV6-5	13	.	TGTGCCAGCCGGTCCAATCTTAATTACGAGCAGTACTTC	CASRSNLNYEQYF
.	TRBJ2-7	TRBV9	15	TRBD2	TGTGCCAGCAGTCCCATAGCGGGGCGAACCTACGAGCAGTACTTC	CASSPIAGRTYEQYF
few	TRBJ2-5	TRBV9	14	TRBD2	TGTGCCAGCAGCGACCTGAGGGGAGGGGAGACCCAGTACTTC	CASSDLRGGETQYF
.	TRBJ1-2	TRBV27	14	.	TGTGCCAGCAGGAGAACAGGTCTCGGCTATGGCTACACCTTC	CASRRTGLGYGYTF
.	TRBJ2-7	TRBV28	16	TRBD2	TGTGCCAGCACCCGACTAGCGGGAGCGGATGCCTACGAGCAGTACTTC	CASTRLAGADAYEQYF
.	TRBJ2-3	TRBV15	15	.	TGTGCCACCAGCAGAGACAGGGGGGTCGCAGATACGCAGTATTTT	CATSRDRGVADTQYF
few	TRBJ1-1	TRBV9	14	TRBD1	TGTGCCAGCAGCATACAGGGGGCGAACACTGAAGCTTTCTTT	CASSIQGANTEAFF
.	TRBJ2-7	TRBV2	13	.	TGTGCCAGCGGGGACTCGTACTCCTACGAGCAGTACTTC	CASGDSYSYEQYF
.	TRBJ2-2	TRBV2	14	.	TGTGCCAGCAGTGGGCGGGGGCTTACCGGGGAGCTGTTTTTT	CASSGRGLTGELFF
.	TRBJ2-7	TRBV19	16	TRBD1	TGTGCCAGTCATATAATGGGACAGGAGAGCTCCTACGAGCAGTACTTC	CASHIMGQESSYEQYF
.	TRBJ2-1	TRBV9	16	TRBD1	TGTGCCAGCAGCGCCTTTAGACAGGGCTCCTACAATGAGCAGTTCTTC	CASSAFRQGSYNEQFF
.	TRBJ2-4	TRBV27	12	.	TGTGCCAGCAGTGGGGGAGAAAACATTCAGTACTTC	CASSGGENIQYF
once	TRBJ2-7	TRBV30	13	.	TGTGCCTGGAGTGTACTAGAAGGCTACGAGCAGTACTTC	CAWSVLEGYEQYF
.	TRBJ2-5	TRBV7-2	15	TRBD1	TGTGCCAGCAGCTTCAGACAGGGGGCACGAGAGACCCAGTACTTC	CASSFRQGARETQYF
once	TRBJ2-3	TRBV7-2	15	.	TGTGCCAGCAGCTTAGCTAGCGGTGCGACAGATACGCAGTATTTT	CASSLASGATDTQYF
once	TRBJ2-1	TRBV28	16	.	TGTGCCAGCAGTTTACCCGGGTTCAGCTCCTACAATGAGCAGTTCTTC	CASSLPGFSSYNEQFF
once	TRBJ2-7	TRBV14	14	TRBD2	TGTGCCAGCAGCCAATCCGGGAGGGCCTACGAGCAGTACTTC	CASSQSGRAYEQYF
.	TRBJ1-3	TRBV6-5	15	.	TGTGCCAGCAGAATAAACTTAAAGGGTGGAAACACCATATATTTT	CASRINLKGGNTIYF
.	TRBJ2-7	TRBV7-2	18	TRBD2	TGTGCCAGCAGCCTCCGCGACCCTGAGCCTAGCGGGAGTTACGAGCAGTACTTC	CASSLRDPEPSGSYEQYF
.	TRBJ2-5	TRBV6-1	14	TRBD1	TGTGCCAGCAGTGTGGGACAGTCCCAAGAGACCCAGTACTTC	CASSVGQSQETQYF
.	TRBJ2-5	TRBV5-6	13	TRBD2	TGTGCCAGCAGAAGCGGGAGAGGGGAGACCCAGTACTTC	CASRSGRGETQYF
.	TRBJ1-2	TRBV6-5	15	TRBD1	TGTGCCAGCAGTTACTCGAGACAGGGGGCTCGTGGCTACACCTTC	CASSYSRQGARGYTF
.	TRBJ1-1	TRBV10-3	13	.	TGTGCCATCAGTGAGTCGGACCTTCGGCACGCTTTCTTT	CAISESDLRHAFF
few	TRBJ2-7	TRBV6-6	13	.	TGTGCCAGCAGTTACCTGGACACCTACGAGCAGTACTTC	CASSYLDTYEQYF
.	TRBJ1-2	TRBV6-6	13	TRBD1	TGTGCCAGCAGAAACGGAGGGGGCTCAGGCTACACCTTC	CASRNGGGSGYTF
.	TRBJ1-2	TRBV30	13	.	TGTGCCTGGAGTGCGGACACCGGCTATGGCTACACCTTC	CAWSADTGYGYTF
.	TRBJ2-7	TRBV2	13	.	TGTGCCAGCAGTGTCTCGACGAGAGGCGAGCAGTACTTC	CASSVSTRGEQYF
.	TRBJ2-1	TRBV7-9	19	TRBD2	TGTGCCAGCAGCTTAACAAAGGGTAGCGGGACTGGCTCCTACAATGAGCAGTTCTTC	CASSLTKGSGTGSYNEQFF
once	TRBJ2-7	TRBV6-4	11	TRBD2	TGTGCCGTAGCGGGAGGGACCTACCAGTACTTC	CAVAGGTYQYF
.	TRBJ1-2	TRBV19	14	TRBD1	TGTGCCAGCCGTCTAACAGGGGTCGGATATGGCTACACCTTC	CASRLTGVGYGYTF
.	TRBJ1-2	TRBV27	15	.	TGTGCCAGCAGGGCCCCACAACAGGGTGCCTATGGCTACACCTTC	CASRAPQQGAYGYTF
.	TRBJ1-3	TRBV6-6	16	TRBD1	TGTGCCAGCAGCCCCAGGGGACAGGAGTCTGGAAACACCATATATTTT	CASSPRGQESGNTIYF
medium-sized	TRBJ1-1	TRBV7-9	15	.	TGTGCCAGCAGCTTAGATCCCGGGTTTCGGGCTGAAGCTTTCTTT	CASSLDPGFRAEAFF
.	TRBJ2-7	TRBV5-6	15	.	TGTGCCAGCAGCTTGTCGGGGGAGAGGCGGTACGAGCAGTACTTC	CASSLSGERRYEQYF
once	TRBJ1-1	TRBV6-5	15	.	TGTGCCAGCAGTCCCACTCCCGGGACAAGCACTGAAGCTTTCTTT	CASSPTPGTSTEAFF
.	TRBJ1-1	TRBV7-9	14	.	TGTGCCAGCAGCTTAGTCAAGGGTTTCACTGAAGCTTTCTTT	CASSLVKGFTEAFF
.	TRBJ2-1	TRBV10-3	14	.	TGTGCCATCAGTGAAGGGGGGGGCGATGCGGAGCAGTTCTTC	CAISEGGGDAEQFF
few	TRBJ1-5	TRBV27	13	.	TGTGCCTCCAGCGTTCGGTACAATCAGCCCCAGCATTTT	CASSVRYNQPQHF
.	TRBJ2-1	TRBV27	17	TRBD2	TGTGCCAGCAGTTTAGGGTTTCTAGCGGGAGGAGGCAATGAGCAGTTCTTC	CASSLGFLAGGGNEQFF
.	TRBJ1-2	TRBV4-3	13	.	TGCGCCAGCAGCCAAGAGGGAGGGTATGGCTACACCTTC	CASSQEGGYGYTF
.	TRBJ2-1	TRBV9	13	.	TGTGCCAGCAGCGTAGTAGGAGGGAAAGAGGAGTTCTTC	CASSVVGGKEEFF
.	TRBJ1-2	TRBV21-1	15	.	TGTGCCAGCAGCAGCCCGAGGGGGAGCTCTAGGGGCTACACCTTC	CASSSPRGSSRGYTF
.	TRBJ2-1	TRBV15	16	.	TGTGCCACCAGCAGAGGTGGAGGAGTTCCGGGGAATGAGCAGTTCTTC	CATSRGGGVPGNEQFF
.	TRBJ1-4	TRBV6-5	14	.	TGTGCCAGCAGGCTGACAGGACTTAATGAAAAACTGTTTTTT	CASRLTGLNEKLFF
.	TRBJ1-3	TRBV9	14	.	TGTGCCAGCAGCGTAGCGGGAGCCGGAAACACCATATATTTT	CASSVAGAGNTIYF
.	TRBJ2-1	TRBV7-6	16	.	TGTGCCAGCAGCTTAGAACTACCTCGGGAGTGGAATGAGCAGTTCTTC	CASSLELPREWNEQFF
.	TRBJ1-4	TRBV4-1	16	TRBD1	TGCGCCAGCAGCAGGGGACAGGGGAGAGGTAATGAAAAACTGTTTTTT	CASSRGQGRGNEKLFF
.	TRBJ1-3	TRBV18	14	.	TGTGCCAGCTCCCCGGGAGGGACTGGAAACACCATATATTTT	CASSPGGTGNTIYF
.	TRBJ2-7	TRBV27	14	TRBD1	TGTGCCAGCAGGTTGGACAGGCTTGCCTACGAGCAGTACTTC	CASRLDRLAYEQYF
.	TRBJ2-7	TRBV7-8	17	TRBD2	TGTGCCAGCAGCCCCCTGCCCAAAAGCGGGAGGTCTTACGAGCAGTACTTC	CASSPLPKSGRSYEQYF
.	TRBJ2-7	TRBV5-6	14	TRBD1	TGTGCCAGCAGCTATGGGACAGGGACATACGAGCAGTACTTC	CASSYGTGTYEQYF
.	TRBJ2-3	TRBV9	16	TRBD2	TGTGCCAGCAGAGGACGAATAGCGGGAGCAATAGATACGCAGTATTTT	CASRGRIAGAIDTQYF
.	TRBJ2-5	TRBV5-1	15	TRBD2	TGCGCCAGCGCCCCTTACACAACGGGAGGAGAGACCCAGTACTTC	CASAPYTTGGETQYF
.	TRBJ1-3	TRBV11-3	15	.	TGTGCCAGCAGCTTAAACAGCGGCTCTGGAAACACCATATATTTT	CASSLNSGSGNTIYF
few	TRBJ2-5	TRBV11-1	16	TRBD2	TGTGCCAGCAGCTGGGGTAGCGGGAGTATTCAAGAGACCCAGTACTTC	CASSWGSGSIQETQYF
.	TRBJ2-5	TRBV11-2	16	.	TGTGCCAGCAGCGATTTGTCCCGGGACTCGCGTTCAGCCCAGTACTTC	CASSDLSRDSRSAQYF
once	TRBJ2-3	TRBV4-3	15	TRBD2	TGCGCCAGCAGCCAAGGGGCGGGAGCCTCAGATACGCAGTATTTT	CASSQGAGASDTQYF
.	TRBJ2-5	TRBV25-1	15	TRBD1	TGTGCCAGCAGTGGACCGGGACAGCTACAAGAGACCCAGTACTTC	CASSGPGQLQETQYF
.	TRBJ2-7	TRBV12-1	15	.	TGTGCCAGCAGCCCCGACGGTAGCGGGAGGCTGGGGCAGTACTTC	CASSPDGSGRLGQYF
.	TRBJ2-7	TRBV7-7	17	TRBD2	TGTGCTAGCAGCCCATCAATTGGACTAGCGGGGGTGCACGAGCAGTACTTC	CASSPSIGLAGVHEQYF